This T cell receptor (beta chain) was documented in a study of a mutant IDH1 vaccine in newly diagnosed glioma. Study-wide context: Before enrollment, the patients had been treated with radiotherapy alone, temozolomide alone, or both together. Most of them had received both. Study conclusions and caveats: Whatever changes occurred in top peripheral T cell clonotypes seemed unrelated to pseudoprogression. Vaccination elicited immune responses in around 92% of patients.

This table comes from immunoSEQ multiplex PCR, and its TCRdb copy is limited to in-frame clones, with some not included. The sample records about 67,000 clones, around 88% being singletons. The sample's time point: baseline, week 1 (first vaccination visit). Indicated treatment: pre-vaccination baseline after standard-of-care therapy. Those who donated had recent WHO grade 3 or 4 IDH1-mutant, ATRX-lost astrocytomas. Points on this clone: As yet, its antigen is unknown.

V shed 0 bases, J shed 7 bases, and the junction held 5 bases outside the gene matches. CDR3 length: 15 amino acids. CDR1 is SGDLS, CDR2 YYNGEE, per germline. This receptor was identified in a woman younger than 35 with glioma. Some clones in this sample may be carry-over from other donors' samples. The chain employs TRBV9 and TRBJ1-2, with 11 bases lining up with TRBD1. Material: peripheral blood mononuclear cells (PBMCs), obtained from a glioma patient treated with radiotherapy, temozolomide or both. The CDR3 sequence: CASSVGGQGAVGYTF. The CDR3 bases are TGTGCCAGCAGCGTAGGTGGACAGGGGGCTGTTGGCTACACCTTC.